One sample yielded the 4 T cell receptor beta chains listed below, sequenced in a study of metastatic and nonmetastatic thyroid tumors. TCRdb reanalyzed the PCR reads via MiXCR. The sample has more than 70,000 clones, 8.6% seen once. Thyroid surgery was preceded by no treatment in any patient. Sequencing was performed on blood. The receptors were sampled from a female donor with papillary thyroid cancer or a benign thyroid nodule (not recorded which). Some clones in this sample may be carry-over from other donors' samples.

This clone has ten or more counts. This sequence joins TRBV6-1 and TRBJ1-2, with D perhaps matching TRBD1 (6 bases). Trimming took 0 bases from V and 8 from J, leaving 16 bases between them. Germline CDR1 MNHNS, CDR2 SASEGT. This CDR3 is 15 amino acids long. In DNA, the CDR3 is TGTGCCAGCAGTGAAGCGTACGGACAGCCCAGGGGCTACACCTTC. Protein sequence: CASSEAYGQPRGYTF.

The chain joins TRBV10-3 to TRBJ2-5; D is possibly TRBD1 (5 bases). Trimming shortened V by 3 bases and J by 5 bases, and 16 bases separated the two germline ends. Germline V gene data show CDR1 as ENHRY and CDR2 as SYGVKD. The CDR3 extends over 15 amino acids. CDR3 sequence (DNA): TGTGCCATCAGTGAAACAACAGGAACCCTCGAGACCCAGTACTTC. Translation: CAISETTGTLETQYF.

This clone was seen only a few times. The chain has TRBV6-1 and TRBJ2-1; 12 bases are shared with TRBD2. V shed 6 bases, J shed 7 bases, and the junction held 7 bases outside the gene matches. The CDR3 totals 15 residues. CDR1 is MNHNS, CDR2 SASEGT, per germline. CDR3 DNA: TGTGCCAGCAGGACTAGCGGGAGAAGGGCTAATGAGCAGTTCTTC. It yields the protein CASRTSGRRANEQFF.

To note about this clone: A read error may explain this, as a much larger clone is one base away. As DNA, the CDR3 is TGTGCCAGCAGTGTCCTCGACGATTTCGATGAGCAGTTCTTC. Translating it yields CASSVLDDFDEQFF. This chain uses TRBV6-1 with TRBJ2-1; D not certain. Trimming pared 4 bases from V and 8 bases from J, leaving 15 bases between. The CDR3 is 14 residues long. Germline CDR1 is MNHNS and CDR2 is SASEGT.